These 30 T cell receptor beta chains were all obtained from the same sample, sequenced in a study of long-term antiretroviral therapy in people with HIV. immunoSEQ v3.0 was run at survey level. Some clones are missing from TCRdb's copy, which holds only in-frame ones; the method was immunoSEQ multiplex PCR. The table has over 15,000 clones, about 80% seen once; the top ten hold approximately 11%. Source: unsorted PBMCs, taken 0.2 years after starting antiretroviral therapy. The receptors were sampled from a woman in her thirties or forties with HIV.

The chain combines TRBV5-1 with TRBJ2-3; TRBD2 matches 9 bases. Germline V gene sequence: CDR1 SGHRS, CDR2 YFSETQ. This CDR3 comprises 17 residues. Unmatched junction bases numbered 15, after V lost 3 bases and J lost 7 bases. The chain's CDR3 is CASSSRGGRAETNTQYF. DNA for the CDR3: TGCGCCAGCAGCTCGAGGGGCGGGAGGGCCGAGACGAATACGCAGTATTTT. Complete variable domain (other parts from reference TRBV5-1 and TRBJ2-3): KAGVTQTPRYLIKTRGQQVTLSCSPISGHRSVSWYQQTPGQGLQFLFEYFSETQRNKGNFPGRFSGRQFSNSRSEMNVSTLELGDSALYLCASSSRGGRAETNTQYFGPGTRLTVL.

The rearrangement joins TRBV10-3 to TRBJ2-7; no definite D call. Germline V gene sequence: CDR1 ENHRY, CDR2 SYGVKD. V lost 1 base and J 1 base, leaving 8 bases between the germline ends. This CDR3 has 14 amino acids. CDR3 in DNA: TGTGCCATCAGTGAGTTTGAAGATTCCTACGAGCAGTACTTC. It yields the protein CAISEFEDSYEQYF.

This chain links TRBV12-5 with TRBJ1-2; D call uncertain. Germline CDR1 is LGHNT and CDR2 is FRNRAP. Trimming took off 2 bases at V and 8 bases at J, with 12 bases between the two ends. The CDR3 is made up of 13 amino acids. CDR3 in amino acids: CASGLWAPGGYTF. CDR3 nucleotide sequence: TGTGCTAGTGGTTTGTGGGCACCCGGGGGCTACACCTTC.

The J gene is TRBJ1-5, the V gene TRBV29-1; TRBD1 agrees at 7 bases. The CDR3 runs 14 residues. V was clipped by 4 bases and J by 6 bases; unmatched bases: 9. CDR1 is SQVTM, CDR2 ANQGSEA, per germline. CDR3 coding DNA: TGCAGCGTTGGGGTAGGGGGCGGCGGTCAGCCCCAGCATTTT. This gives the protein CSVGVGGGGQPQHF.

This chain links TRBV11-3 with TRBJ1-1; the D is unclear. V was cut by 3 bases and J by 0 bases, with 2 bases left in between. The CDR3 is made up of 12 amino acids. Germline-derived CDR1 and CDR2 are SGHNT and YENEEA. The CDR3 nucleotides read TGTGCCAGCAGCTTGCTGAACACTGAAGCTTTCTTT. Translation gives CASSLLNTEAFF. Full variable domain (missing parts from reference TRBV11-3 and TRBJ1-1): EAGVVQSPRYKIIEKKQPVAFWCNPISGHNTLYWYLQNLGQGPELLIRYENEEAVDDSQLPKDRFSAERLKGVDSTLKIQPAELGDSAVYLCASSLLNTEAFFGQGTRLTVV.

The rearrangement links TRBV14 to TRBJ2-3; D remains ambiguous. Trimming removed 1 base at V and 4 bases at J, with 6 bases between. This CDR3 has 13 residues. Germline V gives CDR1 SGHDN, CDR2 FVKESK. The CDR3 spells CASSQVGPDTQYF. CDR3 nucleotide sequence: TGTGCCAGCAGCCAAGTCGGTCCAGATACGCAGTATTTT.

Only a few counts were recorded for this clone. This rearrangement joins TRBV6-6 to TRBJ2-1; possible D gene TRBD2, 6 bases. V was cut by 5 bases and J by 11 bases, with 16 bases left in between. Germline V CDR1 and CDR2: MNHNY, SVGAGI (reference sequence). The CDR3 runs to 13 residues. The CDR3 sequence is CASSRRDSEKQFF. CDR3 bases: TGTGCCAGCAGTCGTAGGGACTCTGAGAAGCAGTTCTTC.

This chain joins TRBV30 and TRBJ2-7; D perhaps matches TRBD1 (6 bases). This CDR3 has 12 amino acids. The V end lost 7 bases, the J end lost 6 bases, and 16 bases lay between the germline ends. CDR1 is GTSNPN, CDR2 SVGIG, per germline (reference sequence). The CDR3 nucleotides read TGTGCCTTTGACAGGCTCGCGGCCGAGCAGTACTTC. Its translation is CAFDRLAAEQYF.

This clone came up a few times. This chain joins TRBV4-2 and TRBJ2-1; D might be TRBD1 (8 bases). V shed 1 base and J shed 0 bases, with 13 bases lying between them. The CDR3 extends over 17 amino acids. CDR1 and CDR2 from the germline V gene are LGHNA and YNFKEQ. The CDR3 loop reads CASSQVSGTGSYNEQFF. In DNA, the CDR3 is TGTGCCAGCAGCCAAGTGAGCGGGACAGGCTCCTACAATGAGCAGTTCTTC.

Details on this clone: A junction boundary mismatches the germline segment, possibly from a read error. This chain connects TRBV2 to TRBJ1-1; D unresolved. Looked up from germline, CDR1 is SNHLY and CDR2 is FYNNEI. The CDR3 consists of 11 residues. CDR3 region: CASITDTEAFF. CDR3 nucleotides: TGTGCCAGCATCACCGACACAGAAGCTTTCTTT.

This clone was counted once. The chain has TRBV5-1 and TRBJ2-1, with TRBD2 matching 11 bases. This CDR3 is built from 16 residues. Germline V gene data show CDR1 as SGHRS and CDR2 as YFSETQ. V lost 2 bases, J lost 5 bases, and 6 bases stayed unmatched. CDR3 protein: CASSFVLAGVHNEQFF. The CDR3 DNA follows: TGCGCCAGCAGCTTTGTACTAGCGGGAGTTCACAATGAGCAGTTCTTC.

Only a few counts were recorded for this clone. V is TRBV5-1 and J is TRBJ2-7; unclear D gene. The CDR3 is 14 amino acids. V lost 0 bases to trimming and J lost 1 base, with 8 bases between them. CDR1 is SGHRS, CDR2 YFSETQ, per germline. The CDR3 coding sequence is TGCGCCAGCAGCTTGGTAAGGTCATCCTACGAGCAGTACTTC. Protein product: CASSLVRSSYEQYF.

V is TRBV5-4 and J is TRBJ2-2; D is unclear. The V gene lost 5 bases and the J gene lost 6 bases, with 11 bases spanning the gap. The CDR3 totals 13 residues. The germline gives CDR1 SGHNT, CDR2 YYREEE (reference sequence). In DNA form, the CDR3 reads TGTGCCAGCAGGGCATCGATCTCCGGGGAGCTGTTTTTT. It codes for CASRASISGELFF.

The chain joins TRBV30 to TRBJ2-1, with D possibly being TRBD2 (6 bases). Germline loops: CDR1 GTSNPN, CDR2 SVGIG (reference sequence). This CDR3 is built from 12 residues. Trimming removed 4 bases at V and 3 bases at J, with 7 bases between. The CDR3 coding sequence is TGTGCCTGGAAGGAGGGCTACAATGAGCAGTTCTTC. Translating gives CAWKEGYNEQFF. The full variable domain, completed using reference TRBV30 and TRBJ2-1, is SQTIHQWPATLVQPVGSPLSLECTVEGTSNPNLYWYRQAAGRGLQLLFYSVGIGQISSEVPQNLSASRPQDRQFILSSKKLLLSDSGFYLCAWKEGYNEQFFGPGTRLTVL.

The count of this clone is one. The rearrangement uses TRBV19 and TRBJ1-5; D not resolved. CDR1 and CDR2 (germline): LNHDA, SQIVND (reference sequence). This CDR3 contains 14 residues. Trimming stripped 3 bases from V and 6 bases from J, with 12 bases between. In nucleotides, the CDR3 is TGTGCCAGTAGTATGATACAGAAAAGTCAGCCCCAGCATTTT. Translated: CASSMIQKSQPQHF. The whole variable domain, filled in from reference TRBV19 and TRBJ1-5, reads DGGITQSPKYLFRKEGQNVTLSCEQNLNHDAMYWYRQDPGQGLRLIYYSQIVNDFQKGDIAEGYSVSREKKESFPLTVTSAQKNPTAFYLCASSMIQKSQPQHFGDGTRLSIL.

The J gene is TRBJ2-3, the V gene TRBV19; D gene ambiguous. Trimming cost V 5 bases and J 6 bases, with 15 bases left between them. The CDR3 runs to 14 residues. Germline values: CDR1 LNHDA, CDR2 SQIVND (reference sequence). The CDR3 DNA is TGTGCCAGTAGTCCCCCCCTCGTTCCTGATACGCAGTATTTT. Encoded protein: CASSPPLVPDTQYF.

The chain uses TRBV7-9 and TRBJ1-2; perhaps TRBD1 as D (6 bases). Deletions cut 7 bases from V and 0 bases from J, with 15 bases between. This CDR3 has 15 residues. Germline V lookup: CDR1 SEHNR, CDR2 FQNEAQ (reference sequence). The CDR3 nucleotides read TGTGCCAGCAACACCGGGGGGGCAGCTAACTATGGCTACACCTTC. It yields the protein CASNTGGAANYGYTF. Combining the CDR3 with reference TRBV7-9 and TRBJ1-2 gives the whole variable domain DTGVSQNPRHKITKRGQNVTFRCDPISEHNRLYWYRQTLGQGPEFLTYFQNEAQLEKSRLLSDRFSAERPKGSFSTLEIQRTEQGDSAMYLCASNTGGAANYGYTFGSGTRLTVV.

This rearrangement joins TRBV7-8 to TRBJ2-7, with 9 nucleotides matching TRBD1. This CDR3 spans 13 amino acids. Trimming took 5 bases from V and 5 from J; bases not matched to a gene: 4. The germline CDR1 and CDR2 sequences are SGHVS and FQNEAQ. CDR3 DNA: TGTGCCAGCAGCATTGGGACAGGGCACGAGCAGTACTTC. Its translation is CASSIGTGHEQYF.

The rearrangement links TRBV5-8 to TRBJ2-1, with 10 nucleotides matching TRBD2. Germline lookup yields CDR1 SGHTS and CDR2 YDEGEE. The CDR3 runs 15 residues. V lost 2 bases, J lost 4 bases, and 3 bases stayed unmatched. CDR3 in DNA: TGTGCCAGCAGCTTAAGACTAGCGGGTTACAATGAGCAGTTCTTC. Protein: CASSLRLAGYNEQFF.

This clone has just a few counts. The CDR3 loop is CASTGDAYGYTF. The CDR3 DNA follows: TGCGCCAGCACCGGGGACGCCTATGGCTACACCTTC. V is TRBV5-1 and J is TRBJ1-2, with a tentative D call TRBD1 (5 bases). The V and J ends lost 6 bases and 4 bases respectively, with 10 bases between them. CDR1 is SGHRS and CDR2 is YFSETQ in the germline V gene. The CDR3 length is 12 residues.

This clone was found once. The rearrangement links TRBV25-1 to TRBJ1-4, with D uncertain. Germline values: CDR1 MGHDK, CDR2 SYGVNS. This CDR3 comprises 17 residues. V was cut by 1 base and J by 0 bases, with 12 bases left in between. The CDR3 is CASSEFADLTTNEKLFF. The CDR3 coding sequence is TGTGCCAGCAGTGAATTTGCGGACCTGACAACTAATGAAAAACTGTTTTTT.

The V call is TRBV30, the J call TRBJ2-1, with TRBD2 as a possible D gene (6 bases). The germline V and J ends were trimmed by 2 bases and 4 bases, with 15 bases remaining between them. The CDR3 is 15 residues long. The germline gives CDR1 GTSNPN, CDR2 SVGIG (reference sequence). Here the CDR3 reads CAWSLRGKGYNEQFF. As DNA, the CDR3 is TGTGCCTGGAGTCTACGGGGGAAGGGGTACAATGAGCAGTTCTTC.

The rearrangement links TRBV19 to TRBJ2-2; TRBD2 matches at 9 bases. There are 16 residues in the CDR3. V gave up 1 base and J gave up 8 bases; unmatched junction bases: 8. Germline V gene data show CDR1 as LNHDA and CDR2 as SQIVND (reference sequence). In nucleotides, the CDR3 is TGTGCCAGTAGTATAGGGTTAGCGGGAGTGGCGGGGGAGCTGTTTTTT. It translates to CASSIGLAGVAGELFF.

V gene TRBV27 combines with J gene TRBJ2-1; possible D gene TRBD2, 6 bases. Germline lookup yields CDR1 MNHEY and CDR2 SMNVEV (reference sequence). This CDR3 spans 16 amino acids. Trimming stripped 5 bases from V and 0 bases from J, with 14 bases between. In DNA form, the CDR3 reads TGTGCCAGCAGTCCCTTTGGGGGGAGCTCCTACAATGAGCAGTTCTTC. Its translation is CASSPFGGSSYNEQFF.

V usage is TRBV5-1 and J usage is TRBJ1-1; tentatively, D is TRBD1 (5 bases). V gave up 2 bases and J gave up 1 base, with 6 bases separating them. Germline V lookup: CDR1 SGHRS, CDR2 YFSETQ. The CDR3 totals 13 residues. CDR3 in amino acids: CASSLQENTEAFF. The CDR3 DNA reads TGCGCCAGCAGCTTACAGGAGAACACTGAAGCTTTCTTT.

V is TRBV11-3 and J is TRBJ1-1; 8 bases are a match to TRBD1. The junction had 4 bases not matched to a gene; V was cut back by 5 bases and J by 2 bases. This CDR3 region has 14 residues. Per the germline V gene, CDR1 is SGHNT and CDR2 is YENEEA. The CDR3 DNA reads TGTGCCAGCAGCCCAGGGGGCAGCAACACTGAAGCTTTCTTT. Translating gives CASSPGGSNTEAFF.

The chain carries TRBV10-3 and TRBJ1-4, with D hard to call. This CDR3 region has 13 residues. Trimming removed 10 bases at V and 7 bases at J, with 16 bases between. Germline V CDR1 and CDR2: ENHRY, SYGVKD. CDR3 in amino acids: CATRPVEGEKLFF. In nucleotides, the CDR3 is TGTGCCACCCGCCCCGTTGAGGGTGAAAAACTGTTTTTT.

This clone has just one count. The rearrangement joins TRBV2 to TRBJ2-7; 11 nucleotides match TRBD2. The CDR3 runs to 14 residues. Germline assignment: CDR1 SNHLY and CDR2 FYNNEI. The J segment lost 2 bases and the V segment lost 8 bases, leaving 5 bases of the junction unmatched. Here the CDR3 DNA reads TGTGCCAGCGATGGACTAGCGGGTACCTACGAGCAGTACTTC. It yields the protein CASDGLAGTYEQYF.

This clone appeared a few times. J is TRBJ1-5 and V is TRBV19; maybe TRBD1 (6 bases). In germline, CDR1 is LNHDA, CDR2 SQIVND (reference sequence). CDR3 length: 15 residues. Trimming pared 3 bases from V and 6 bases from J, leaving 15 bases between. CDR3: CASSIVGARAQPQHF. Here the CDR3 DNA reads TGTGCCAGTAGTATTGTGGGGGCGCGGGCTCAGCCCCAGCATTTT.

J is TRBJ1-2 and V is TRBV4-1, with no clear D. V was clipped by 1 base and J by 5 bases, with 14 bases between them. The CDR3 totals 15 residues. Germline assignment: CDR1 MGHRA and CDR2 YSYEKL. The DNA of the CDR3 is TGCGCCAGCAGCCAAGTTATAGGGAATTCGTATGGCTACACCTTC. Translation: CASSQVIGNSYGYTF.